This TCR beta chain was profiled in a study of blood T cells in healthy people across ages. A second PCR, run for roughly 6 to 11 cycles, used a sample-barcoded 5' primer plus a J-beta primer mix. Each cDNA molecule was tagged by a template-switch adaptor with 12 random nucleotides. TCRdb fed the 5' RACE reads into MiXCR, producing one record per CDR3 protein. The sample records approximately 810,000 distinct CDR3 sequences, about 36% being singletons. The CDR3 is 18 residues long. Germline values: CDR1 MNHNS, CDR2 SASEGT. Trimming at V came to 7 bases and at J to 2 bases, leaving 11 bases not matched to a gene. Samples each had at least 5 micrograms of total RNA extracted.

This TCR came from a man between 18 and 29 years old in good health. The chain has TRBV6-1 and TRBJ2-3; 14 bases agree with TRBD2. The specimen was blood. CDR3 DNA sequence: TGTGCCAGCATCTGGAGACTAGCGGGGGGGCGGGACACAGATACGCAGTATTTT. Its protein is CASIWRLAGGRDTDTQYF.